This T cell receptor (beta chain) was recovered during a study of shared clonotypes between healthy human individuals. Study overall: Per donor, three plates held CD4 naive cells, three held CD4 memory, two held CD8 naive and one held CD8 memory.

The study's findings and limits: The study generally estimated greater richness for naive than memory subsets.

The deep-level immunoSEQ assay was used. Sorted-subset replicate PCR reactions were performed with about 210 ng DNA, corresponding to roughly 31,000 T cell genomes. Here immunoSEQ multiplex PCR was the method, and the copy in TCRdb shows in-frame clones only, minus some. The sample records hundreds of thousands of clones, around 93% being singletons. With 0 bases removed from V and 10 bases from J, the gap between germline ends came to 19 bases. The germline gives CDR1 MNHEY, CDR2 SVGAGI. The CDR3 has 16 amino acids. Naive CD8 isolation took CD45RO-negative cells positively selected for CCR7 and excluded terminally differentiated effector memory CD45RA+ cells. Turning to this clone: The antigen is not known.

Sequencing was done on a sample of naive CD8+ T cells sorted from blood. The sequence was obtained from a man aged 30-40 years in good health. The J gene is TRBJ2-1, the V gene TRBV6-5; D may be TRBD2 (5 bases). The CDR3 region is CASSYSREQLPSEQFF. CDR3 in DNA: TGTGCCAGCAGTTACTCGAGGGAACAGCTGCCATCCGAGCAGTTCTTC.